Listed here is a single TCR beta chain. Its antigen is unknown. The entry originates in a study of human T cells and chemical hapten exposure. Study results and caveats: Patch test scores rose with PT1 expanded TCR counts, a positive correlation. Unchanged with DPC sensitization were TCRs above 1 in 1000 frequency.

Trimming left V 6 bases short and J 11 bases short, with 16 bases between. The CDR3 has 12 residues. Germline CDR1 is SEHNR and CDR2 is FQNEAQ (reference sequence). Using its own MiXCR run on the RACE reads, TCRdb lists one record per CDR3 protein. The sample consists of fewer than 85,000 distinct CDR3 sequences, 11% of them appearing once. Time point specified: patch test 2, 6 weeks after DPC sensitization. The treatment here: therapeutic diphenylcyclopropenone sensitization with weekly scalp DPC. The TCR originated in a man between 18 and 29 years old with alopecia areata. Some clones in this sample may be carry-over from other donors' samples. The V gene is TRBV7-9, the J gene TRBJ1-1; weak D call: TRBD1 (6 bases). Sequencing was performed on whole blood, taken in connection with sensitization to the hapten diphenylcyclopropenone (DPC). CDR3 in amino acids: CASSLQGYYAFF. CDR3 in DNA: TGTGCCAGCAGTCTCCAGGGGTATTACGCTTTCTTT. Using reference TRBV7-9 and TRBJ1-1 for the parts outside the CDR3, the full variable domain is DTGVSQNPRHKITKRGQNVTFRCDPISEHNRLYWYRQTLGQGPEFLTYFQNEAQLEKSRLLSDRFSAERPKGSFSTLEIQRTEQGDSAMYLCASSLQGYYAFFGQGTRLTVV.